This paragraph covers one TCR beta chain sequence. What it recognizes is unknown. Every subset had its genomic DNA shared out evenly among several immunoSEQ plates. In the original processing: Junction-only sequences without quality scores were provided by ImmunoSEQ, so filtering was different. The protocol was immunoSEQ multiplex PCR, while the TCRdb copy is restricted to in-frame clones and leaves out a portion. Clonal size and the V and J genes are those of that table, whereas D and trimming came from the DNA. The sample holds 400,000 to 600,000 clones, 75% to 85% seen once. This specimen comes from a study of shared clonotypes between healthy human individuals. Germline V gene data show CDR1 as LNHDA and CDR2 as SQIVND (reference sequence). Trimming removed 5 bases from V and 0 bases from J, with 11 bases in between. CDR3 length: 15 amino acids. Around 91 million PBMCs were counted before genomic DNA extraction.

Notes on the study in general: An effect of sequencing depth on clonotype sharing among donors was expected.

The receptor was derived from a woman aged 40 to 50 in good health. Some clones in this sample may be carry-over from other donors' samples. Sequenced material: PBMCs. The chain joins TRBV19 to TRBJ1-3; maybe TRBD1 (5 bases). In nucleotides, the CDR3 is TGTGCCAGTAGTGCCACAGGCGGCTCTGGAAACACCATATATTTT. Translation gives CASSATGGSGNTIYF. Full variable domain (missing parts from reference TRBV19 and TRBJ1-3): DGGITQSPKYLFRKEGQNVTLSCEQNLNHDAMYWYRQDPGQGLRLIYYSQIVNDFQKGDIAEGYSVSREKKESFPLTVTSAQKNPTAFYLCASSATGGSGNTIYFGEGSWLTVV.